This TCR beta chain was sequenced in a study of blood T cell repertoires in COVID-19. About the research overall: Acute and convalescent COVID-19 samples came from the United States, Italy and Spain. PBMCs, B-cell-depleted T cells, or T cells provided the cDNA or gDNA that made up the material.

The CDR3 length is 15 residues. Germline CDR1 is MDHEN and CDR2 is SYDVKM. Trimming took 7 bases from V and 6 from J, leaving 20 bases between them. In the original workflow: Counts of nucleated cells, estimated from reference gene primer amplification, were obtained. Clones were sequenced by immunoSEQ multiplex PCR, and TCRdb holds only the in-frame ones, with some missing. The V and J calls and clone size were taken over from that table, and D and trimming were inferred from the DNA. Of some 270,000 clones listed, approximately 86% are singletons. This TCR was recovered from a man aged 40-49 years with active or convalescent COVID-19. The sequenced sample consisted of peripheral blood. The chain couples TRBV28 to TRBJ2-3, with D unclear. CDR3 DNA sequence: TGTGCCAGCACTTCCGCCCCAGGCCTGTGGGATACGCAGTATTTT. It is translated as CASTSAPGLWDTQYF.